The present entry profiles one T cell receptor (beta chain) with its context. Its target is unknown. These data belong to a study of vaccination and CD4 T cells after COVID-19. With the Oncomine TCR Beta short-read assay, DNA from cultured CD4+ T cells was sequenced. TCRdb recomputed calls from the PCR reads with MiXCR, one row per CDR3 protein. The sample records 7,000 to 10,000 distinct CDR3 sequences, approximately 50% being singletons. Described treatment: approximately 9-day PBMC culture with coronavirus spike peptide pools or control peptides (ViraFEST assay). With peptide pools, ViraFEST first expanded antigen-specific T cells and afterwards sequenced their TCRs. V was clipped by 5 bases and J by 0 bases; unmatched bases: 9. Germline V gene lookup returns CDR1 DFQATT and CDR2 SNEGSKA (reference sequence). This CDR3 has 15 amino acids.

The V and J genes are TRBV20-1 and TRBJ1-1, with 7 positions matching TRBD1. The sequencing input was CD4+ T cells from blood, cultured in vitro. This TCR was sampled from a human donor who had recovered from COVID-19. The CDR3 sequence is CSAQDPTGMNTEAFF. CDR3 bases: TGCAGTGCTCAGGATCCGACAGGGATGAACACTGAAGCTTTCTTT.